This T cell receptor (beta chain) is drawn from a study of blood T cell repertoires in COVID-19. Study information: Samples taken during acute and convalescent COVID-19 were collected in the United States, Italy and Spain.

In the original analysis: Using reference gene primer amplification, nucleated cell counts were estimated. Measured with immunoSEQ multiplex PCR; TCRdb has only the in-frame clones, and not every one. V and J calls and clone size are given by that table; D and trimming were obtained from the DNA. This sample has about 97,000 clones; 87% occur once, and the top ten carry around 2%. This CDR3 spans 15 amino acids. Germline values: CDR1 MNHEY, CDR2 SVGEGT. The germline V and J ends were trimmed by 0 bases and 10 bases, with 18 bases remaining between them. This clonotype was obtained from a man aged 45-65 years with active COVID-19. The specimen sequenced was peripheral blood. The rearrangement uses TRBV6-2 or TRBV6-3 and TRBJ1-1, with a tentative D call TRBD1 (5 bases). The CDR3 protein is CASSYSTSGDSRAFF. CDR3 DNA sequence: TGTGCCAGCAGTTACTCGACGAGTGGGGACTCGCGAGCTTTCTTT.